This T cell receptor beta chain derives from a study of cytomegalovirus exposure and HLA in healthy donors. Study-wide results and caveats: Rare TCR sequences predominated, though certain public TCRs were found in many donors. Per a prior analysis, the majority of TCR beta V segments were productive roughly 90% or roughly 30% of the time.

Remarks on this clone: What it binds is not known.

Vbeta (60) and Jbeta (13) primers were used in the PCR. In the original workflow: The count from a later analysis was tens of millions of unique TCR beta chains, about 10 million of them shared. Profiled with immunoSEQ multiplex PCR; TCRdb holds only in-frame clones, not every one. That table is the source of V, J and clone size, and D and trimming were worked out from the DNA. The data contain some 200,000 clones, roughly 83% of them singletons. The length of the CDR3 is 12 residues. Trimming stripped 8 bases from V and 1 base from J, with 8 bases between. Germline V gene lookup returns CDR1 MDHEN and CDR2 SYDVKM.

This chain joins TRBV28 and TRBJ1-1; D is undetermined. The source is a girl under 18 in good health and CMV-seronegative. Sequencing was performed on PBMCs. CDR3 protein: CASRGPNTEAFF. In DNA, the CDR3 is TGTGCCAGCCGAGGGCCGAACACTGAAGCTTTCTTT.